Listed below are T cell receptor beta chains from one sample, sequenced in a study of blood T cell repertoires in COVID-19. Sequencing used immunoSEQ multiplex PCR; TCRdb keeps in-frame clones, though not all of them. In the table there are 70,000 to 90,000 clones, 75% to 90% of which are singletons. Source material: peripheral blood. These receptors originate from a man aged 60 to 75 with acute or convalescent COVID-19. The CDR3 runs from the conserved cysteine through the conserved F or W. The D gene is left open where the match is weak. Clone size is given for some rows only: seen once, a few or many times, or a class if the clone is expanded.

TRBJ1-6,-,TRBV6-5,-,CASSSLDEGNSPLHF,TGTGCCAGCAGTTCACTTGACGAGGGTAATTCACCCCTCCACTTT
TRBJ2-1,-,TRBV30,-,CAFLSMNLRYREQFF,TGTGCCTTCCTTTCCATGAACCTTCGGTACCGTGAGCAGTTCTTC
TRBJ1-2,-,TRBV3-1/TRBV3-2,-,CASSQDGRVAGYGYTF,TGTGCCAGCAGCCAAGATGGGAGGGTGGCAGGGTACGGCTACACCTTC
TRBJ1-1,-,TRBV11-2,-,CASSPRQQAEAFF,TGTGCCAGCAGCCCAAGACAGCAAGCTGAAGCTTTCTTT
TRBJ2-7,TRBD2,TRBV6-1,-,CASSEGLAGRFYEQYF,TGTGCCAGCAGTGAGGGACTAGCGGGCCGATTCTACGAGCAGTACTTC
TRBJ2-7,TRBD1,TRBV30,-,CAWSLGQGASEQYF,TGTGCCTGGAGTTTAGGTCAGGGGGCGTCCGAGCAGTACTTC
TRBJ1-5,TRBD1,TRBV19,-,CASSNRDRGILSNQPQHF,TGTGCCAGTAGTAACCGGGACAGGGGAATATTAAGCAATCAGCCCCAGCATTTT
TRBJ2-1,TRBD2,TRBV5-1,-,CASSAGWTSGGNEQFF,TGCGCCAGCTCTGCCGGTTGGACTAGCGGGGGAAATGAGCAGTTCTTC
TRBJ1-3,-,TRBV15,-,CATSSQLTRGDGNTIYF,TGTGCCACCAGCAGCCAATTGACCAGGGGAGACGGAAACACCATATATTTT
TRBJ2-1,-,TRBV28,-,CASSLARQQFF,TGTGCCAGCAGTCTGGCTCGTCAGCAGTTCTTC
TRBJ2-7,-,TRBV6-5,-,CASSSQGTYEQYF,TGTGCCAGCAGCTCACAGGGTACCTACGAGCAGTACTTC
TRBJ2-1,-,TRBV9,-,CASSVVSTSNEQFF,TGTGCCAGCAGCGTAGTCTCCACTAGTAATGAGCAGTTCTTC
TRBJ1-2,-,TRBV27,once,CASSFGIPGLTTSNYGYTF,TGTGCCAGCAGTTTCGGAATCCCGGGACTGACCACCTCTAACTATGGCTACACCTTC
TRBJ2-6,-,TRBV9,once,CASSVTIGSSGANVLTF,TGTGCCAGCAGCGTCACCATTGGGAGCTCTGGGGCCAACGTCCTGACTTTC
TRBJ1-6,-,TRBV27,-,CASSLRGPYNSPLHF,TGTGCCAGCAGTCTCCGTGGCCCTTACAATTCACCCCTCCACTTT
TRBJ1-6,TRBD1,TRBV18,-,CASSRTGGTRNSPLHF,TGTGCCAGCTCGCGGACAGGGGGTACGAGGAATTCACCCCTCCACTTT
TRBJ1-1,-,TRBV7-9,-,CASSLGPGAGTEAFF,TGTGCCAGCAGCTTAGGACCGGGAGCGGGCACTGAAGCTTTCTTT
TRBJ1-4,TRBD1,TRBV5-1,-,CASSSKGATNEKLFF,TGCGCCAGCAGCTCAAAGGGGGCGACTAATGAAAAACTGTTTTTT
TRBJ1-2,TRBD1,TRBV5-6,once,CASSQGQIYGYTF,TGTGCCAGCAGCCAGGGACAGATCTATGGCTACACCTTC
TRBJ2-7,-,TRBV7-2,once,CASSLYYEQYF,TGTGCCAGCAGCTTATACTACGAGCAGTACTTC
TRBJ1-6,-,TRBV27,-,CASSLRQGRGSPLHF,TGTGCCAGCAGTTTACGGCAGGGGAGGGGTTCACCCCTCCACTTT
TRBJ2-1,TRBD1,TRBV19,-,CAIPRDRDNEQFF,TGTGCCATCCCGAGGGACAGGGACAATGAGCAGTTCTTC